A single count supports the clone carrying this TCR beta chain. Its specificity is unknown. The primer mix had 52 TRBV and 13 TRBJ primers. The protocol was immunoSEQ multiplex PCR, while the TCRdb copy is restricted to in-frame clones and leaves out a portion. There are almost 30,000 clones in the sample; less than 95% occur only once, and about 1.4% lies in the top ten. Sorting split CD4+ cells into CD25-high CD127-low Tregs and CD25-low CD127-high conventional T cells. The data were obtained in a study of regulatory T cells. Study-wide results and limits: In CD3G-deficient patients, conventional CD4+ T cells were enriched for hydrophobic CDR3 residues at positions 6 and 7.

V was clipped by 3 bases and J by 0 bases, with 12 bases between them. Germline lookup yields CDR1 MDHEN and CDR2 SYDVKM. The CDR3 runs 16 residues. Sequencing was carried out using conventional CD4+ T cells sorted from blood. This chain uses TRBV28 with TRBJ2-1; TRBD1 is a possible D gene (5 bases). The source of this sequence is a person aged 18 to 30 with CD3G deficiency. The CDR3 nucleotides read TGTGCCAGCAGTTTTTGGGGCATGAGCTCCTACAATGAGCAGTTCTTC. It is translated as CASSFWGMSSYNEQFF.